The 23 T cell receptor beta chains reported below all come from one sample, sequenced in a study of beta chain features in type 1 diabetes. Broader study findings: Shortening of TCRB CDR3s, moderate but significant, appeared in all four CD4+ subsets of Type 1 diabetes patients.

The sequenced template was cDNA made from the entire isolated RNA. Measured with immunoSEQ multiplex PCR; TCRdb has only the in-frame clones, and not every one. The table lists about 390,000 clones, 9.6% of them singletons, with over 0.45% in the top ten. Which antigens these TCRs recognize remains unknown. The sequenced sample was central memory CD4+ T cells from blood. These receptors all come from a man in his thirties or forties with type 1 diabetes.

Ten or more counts support this clone. The J gene is TRBJ2-2, the V gene TRBV6-6; D is ambiguous. With 6 bases removed from V and 5 bases from J, the gap between germline ends came to 10 bases. The germline V gene has CDR1 MNHNY and CDR2 SVGAGI (reference sequence). This CDR3 spans 13 amino acids. CDR3: CASRLQETGELFF. DNA of the CDR3: TGTGCCAGCAGACTTCAAGAGACCGGGGAGCTGTTTTTT.

This clone was found a few times. The rearrangement joins TRBV7-9 to TRBJ1-1; D gene ambiguous. This CDR3 is built from 14 residues. Germline CDR1 and CDR2: SEHNR and FQNEAQ (reference sequence). Trimming pared 0 bases from V and 3 bases from J, leaving 8 bases between. As DNA, the CDR3 is TGTGCCAGCAGCTTAGCCAGCCAGTACACTGAAGCTTTCTTT. Its translation: CASSLASQYTEAFF.

The chain has TRBV5-1 and TRBJ2-5; 7 bases map to TRBD2. Germline V gene data show CDR1 as SGHRS and CDR2 as YFSETQ. After removal of 4 bases from V and 4 bases from J, the junction contained 7 bases not matched to a gene. CDR3 length: 14 amino acids. The chain's CDR3 is CASSASTSTETQYF. The DNA for the CDR3 is TGCGCCAGCAGCGCGTCGACTAGCACAGAGACCCAGTACTTC. The full variable domain, completed using reference TRBV5-1 and TRBJ2-5, is KAGVTQTPRYLIKTRGQQVTLSCSPISGHRSVSWYQQTPGQGLQFLFEYFSETQRNKGNFPGRFSGRQFSNSRSEMNVSTLELGDSALYLCASSASTSTETQYFGPGTRLLVL.

The V call is TRBV15, the J call TRBJ2-3, with 11 bases that match TRBD2. The CDR3 is 16 amino acids. Germline V gene data show CDR1 as LNHNV and CDR2 as YYDKDF (reference sequence). Losses at the gene ends were 1 base for V and 1 base for J; bases not matched to a gene: 1. The DNA for the CDR3 is TGTGCCACCAGCAGAGGTAGCGGGAGGGGCACAGATACGCAGTATTTT. It encodes CATSRGSGRGTDTQYF.

J is TRBJ1-5 and V is TRBV6-6; 7 nucleotides align to TRBD1. The CDR3 consists of 13 residues. Unmatched junction bases numbered 7, after V lost 7 bases and J lost 7 bases. Per the germline V gene, CDR1 is MNHNY and CDR2 is SVGAGI (reference sequence). CDR3 sequence reads: CASNEGAKQPQHF. The DNA of the CDR3 is TGTGCCAGCAATGAGGGGGCAAAGCAGCCCCAGCATTTT.

This clone has only a few counts. The chain joins TRBV29-1 to TRBJ2-5, with 7 bases matching TRBD1. The V segment lost 8 bases and the J segment 2 bases; nucleotides outside the gene matches: 11. The CDR3 contains 14 residues. CDR1 and CDR2 (germline): SQVTM, ANQGSEA. Written as DNA, the CDR3 is TGCAGCCTTACACCCGGGACAGCACAAGAGACCCAGTACTTC. This sequence encodes CSLTPGTAQETQYF.

This clone was observed a few times. The chain is built from TRBV27 and TRBJ1-4; D may be TRBD1 (6 bases). CDR3 size: 14 residues. V lost 5 bases and J lost 6, with 13 bases in between. Germline V lookup: CDR1 MNHEY, CDR2 SMNVEV (reference sequence). The CDR3 here is CASSPRGVYEKLFF. The CDR3, as DNA: TGTGCCAGCAGTCCGAGGGGGGTATATGAAAAACTGTTTTTT.

This chain joins TRBV25-1 and TRBJ2-3, with D unclear. The length of the CDR3 is 13 residues. Per germline, CDR1 MGHDK and CDR2 SYGVNS. Trimming stripped 3 bases from V and 5 bases from J, with 9 bases between. The CDR3 nucleotides are TGTGCCAGCAGTGAGGACCTCGTAGATACGCAGTATTTT. Protein sequence: CASSEDLVDTQYF.

The chain couples TRBV2 to TRBJ2-2; a possible D gene is TRBD1 (6 bases). The CDR3 has 15 residues. Germline V gene sequence: CDR1 SNHLY, CDR2 FYNNEI. V was shortened by 9 bases and J by 1 base, with 15 bases between the two germline ends. CDR3 DNA sequence: TGTGCCAGTCCCCCCGGGACACTGAACACCGGGGAGCTGTTTTTT. It is translated as CASPPGTLNTGELFF.

This clone was detected only a few times. At one of its ends the junction is not consistent with the germline gene, which may arise from a read error. The chain links TRBV27 to TRBJ2-2; D is perhaps TRBD2 (6 bases). This CDR3 region has 11 residues. The germline gives CDR1 MNHEY, CDR2 SMNVEV (reference sequence). The CDR3 DNA reads TGTGCCAGCAGGACTAGGGGAGCTGAGGTTTTT. Translating gives CASRTRGAEVF.

The table lists this clone with many counts. The genes are TRBV10-3 and TRBJ1-1; maybe TRBD1 (5 bases). CDR3 size: 13 residues. Germline V lookup: CDR1 ENHRY, CDR2 SYGVKD. Trimming stripped 6 bases from V and 6 bases from J, with 14 bases between. The CDR3 nucleotides are TGTGCCATCAGCGCCAGGGTAGAGGCTGAAGCTTTCTTT. Amino acid sequence: CAISARVEAEAFF.

This clone showed up just a few times. V gene TRBV7-8 combines with J gene TRBJ2-5; 12 positions match TRBD2. The germline gives CDR1 SGHVS, CDR2 FQNEAQ. The CDR3 runs 19 residues. The V gene end was trimmed by 6 bases and the J gene end by 5 bases; junction bases not matched to a gene: 19. The CDR3 bases are TGTGCCAGCAGGCGATTGACAGGCTCGACTAGCGGGAGTCGGGAGACCCAGTACTTC. Translated: CASRRLTGSTSGSRETQYF.

The J gene is TRBJ2-7, the V gene TRBV27; the match to TRBD2 covers 8 bases. In germline, CDR1 is MNHEY, CDR2 SMNVEV (reference sequence). The CDR3 loop spans 20 amino acids. The ends lost 0 bases at V and 2 bases at J; junction bases unmatched: 18. The CDR3 spells CASSLSNRAGLAGGTYEQYF. The DNA for the CDR3 is TGTGCCAGCAGTTTATCGAATCGTGCTGGATTGGCGGGAGGAACCTACGAGCAGTACTTC.

The chain employs TRBV7-2 and TRBJ2-1; D is unclear. This CDR3 is 15 amino acids long. From germline, CDR1 is SGHTA and CDR2 FQGNSA. V lost 2 bases, J lost 0 bases, and 8 bases lay in between. The DNA for the CDR3 is TGTGCCAGCAGCTTAATTAGAGGCTCCTACAATGAGCAGTTCTTC. As protein: CASSLIRGSYNEQFF.

Comment on this clone: At one of its ends the junction is not consistent with the germline gene, which may arise from a read error. Distinct nucleotide sequences in the sample also encode this CDR3. This chain connects TRBV4-1 to TRBJ1-4; a possible D gene is TRBD1 (6 bases). The CDR3 is 16 residues long. Germline V gene sequence: CDR1 MGHRA, CDR2 YSYEKL. CDR3 sequence: CASSLALQGTNEKLFF. DNA of the CDR3: TGTGCCAGCAGTCTCGCTCTACAGGGAACTAATGAAAAACTGTTTTTT.

This clone was recorded a few times. The chain employs TRBV19 and TRBJ2-7; D may be TRBD1 (6 bases). V lost 6 bases and J 0 bases, leaving 15 bases between the germline ends. The CDR3 has 15 amino acids. The germline V gene has CDR1 LNHDA and CDR2 SQIVND (reference sequence). The CDR3 sequence is CASSLRGTPSYEQYF. The CDR3 nucleotides are TGTGCCAGTAGCCTGAGAGGGACACCCTCCTACGAGCAGTACTTC.

The CDR3 here is CASSPGGPGNQPQHF. The CDR3 region has the DNA TGTGCCAGCTCACCAGGGGGACCTGGCAATCAGCCCCAGCATTTT. J is TRBJ1-5 and V is TRBV18, with TRBD1 as a possible D gene (5 bases). V lost 2 bases and J lost 2, with 10 bases in between. CDR3 length equals 15 residues. Germline CDR1 is KGHSH and CDR2 is LQKENI.

The chain employs TRBV7-3 and TRBJ2-1; the match to TRBD2 covers 13 bases. Trimming removed 5 bases from V and 6 bases from J; junction bases left unmatched: 1. CDR1 is SGHTA, CDR2 FQGTGA, per germline. The CDR3 runs to 14 residues. In DNA, the CDR3 is TGTGCCAGCAGCCGGACTAGCGGGGGCAATGAGCAGTTCTTC. This codes for CASSRTSGGNEQFF.

CDR3 protein: CASSPRTGSNQPQHF. CDR3 nucleotides: TGTGCCAGCAGCCCCCGGACAGGTAGCAATCAGCCCCAGCATTTT. The V call is TRBV21-1, the J call TRBJ1-5; the table names TRBD1, a call not compared with the DNA. TRBV21-1 is recorded as a pseudogene. The CDR3 is 15 residues long.

This clone was observed a few times. The J gene is TRBJ2-5, the V gene TRBV2, with 9 bases aligning to TRBD1. The CDR3 is 14 residues long. Trimming took 7 bases from V and 5 from J; bases not matched to a gene: 8. The germline gives CDR1 SNHLY, CDR2 FYNNEI. The CDR3 loop reads CASTFTGGKETQYF. In nucleotides, the CDR3 is TGTGCCAGCACCTTCACAGGGGGCAAGGAGACCCAGTACTTC.

This clone was observed a handful of times. The chain has TRBV13 and TRBJ2-3; D is unresolved. Deletions cut 6 bases from V and 5 bases from J, with 9 bases between. Germline V gives CDR1 PRHDT, CDR2 FYEKMQ (reference sequence). The CDR3 runs to 12 residues. CDR3 DNA sequence: TGTGCCAGCAGAGGTAGGAGAGATACGCAGTATTTT. Translated: CASRGRRDTQYF.

This clone was seen a handful of times. The junction departs from the called germline gene at one end, perhaps through a read error. The V gene is TRBV29-1, the J gene TRBJ2-7; 8 bases are shared with TRBD1. The CDR3 has 11 residues. Germline CDR1 SQVTM, CDR2 ANQGSEA. CDR3 in DNA: TGCAGCGTTGAGGCCGGGACAGGCCTCGACTTC. The encoded protein is CSVEAGTGLDF.

This clone was seen repeatedly, ten times or more. V and J are TRBV11-2 and TRBJ1-4, with unresolved D. The CDR3 loop spans 14 amino acids. Trimming cost V 0 bases and J 8 bases, with 10 bases left between them. Germline CDR1 and CDR2: SGHAT and FQNNGV. The CDR3 DNA follows: TGTGCCAGCAGCTTAGATCGGGCCTCCGAAAAACTGTTTTTT. The encoded protein is CASSLDRASEKLFF.